This T cell receptor beta chain was recorded in a study of cytomegalovirus exposure and HLA in healthy donors. Study-level results: The presence/absence work took it that sequencing depth was about the same across donors. Some highly shared sequence variants likely arose as a pipeline artifact. TCR beta sequences numbering around 15,000 were associated with HLA alleles at 0.05 false discovery rate in a later analysis. The HLA-A and HLA-B alleles of most subjects were reportedly predicted accurately from TCR beta sequences.

Note on this clone: Its antigen is as yet unknown.

Trimming cost V 6 bases and J 3 bases, with 15 bases left between them. The germline CDR1 and CDR2 sequences are SGDLS and YYNGEE. This CDR3 contains 15 residues. The PCR ran on 60 Vbeta and 13 Jbeta primers. Clones were sequenced by immunoSEQ multiplex PCR, and TCRdb holds only the in-frame ones, with some missing. The data show approximately 110,000 clones, more than 60% seen once. The TCR originated in a female donor in good health and CMV-seropositive. The J gene is TRBJ1-4, the V gene TRBV9; D is possibly TRBD1 (5 bases). Sequencing was done on a sample of PBMCs. The CDR3 loop reads CASTKVGGANEKLFF. Written as DNA, the CDR3 is TGTGCCAGCACCAAGGTCGGGGGGGCTAATGAAAAACTGTTTTTT.